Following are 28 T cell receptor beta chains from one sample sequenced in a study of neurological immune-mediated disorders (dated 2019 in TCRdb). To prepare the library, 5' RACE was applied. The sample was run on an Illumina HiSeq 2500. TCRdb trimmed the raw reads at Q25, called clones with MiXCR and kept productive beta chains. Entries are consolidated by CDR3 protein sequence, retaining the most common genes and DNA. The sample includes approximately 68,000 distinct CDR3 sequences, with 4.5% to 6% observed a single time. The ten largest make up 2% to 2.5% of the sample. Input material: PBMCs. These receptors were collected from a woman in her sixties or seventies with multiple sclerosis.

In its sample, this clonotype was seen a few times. The CDR3 bases are TGCGCCAGCAGCCAGTCCGGGACTACTGAGAAGCAGTACTTC. Protein sequence: CASSQSGTTEKQYF. The J gene is TRBJ2-7, the V gene TRBV4-3; 7 nucleotides agree with TRBD2. The CDR3 loop spans 14 amino acids. The J segment lost 8 bases and the V segment lost 3 bases, leaving 10 bases of the junction unmatched. CDR1 and CDR2 (germline): LGHNA, YSLEER.

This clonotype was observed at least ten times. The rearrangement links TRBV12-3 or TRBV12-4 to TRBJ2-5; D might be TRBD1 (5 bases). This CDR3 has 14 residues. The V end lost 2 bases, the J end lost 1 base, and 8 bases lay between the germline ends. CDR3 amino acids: CASSLPDTQETQYF. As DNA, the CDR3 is TGTGCCAGCAGTTTACCGGACACCCAAGAGACCCAGTACTTC.

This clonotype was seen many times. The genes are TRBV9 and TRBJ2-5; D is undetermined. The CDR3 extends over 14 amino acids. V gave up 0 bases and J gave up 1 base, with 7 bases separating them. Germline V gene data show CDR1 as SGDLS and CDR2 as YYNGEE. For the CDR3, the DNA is TGTGCCAGCAGCGTAGTAGACGGCCAAGAGACCCAGTACTTC. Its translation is CASSVVDGQETQYF.

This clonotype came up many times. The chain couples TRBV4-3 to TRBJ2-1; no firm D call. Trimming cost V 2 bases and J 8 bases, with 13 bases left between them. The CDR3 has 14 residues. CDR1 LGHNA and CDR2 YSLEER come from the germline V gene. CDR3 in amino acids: CASSQIGQDHEQFF. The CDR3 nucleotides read TGCGCCAGCAGCCAAATCGGGCAGGACCATGAGCAGTTCTTC.

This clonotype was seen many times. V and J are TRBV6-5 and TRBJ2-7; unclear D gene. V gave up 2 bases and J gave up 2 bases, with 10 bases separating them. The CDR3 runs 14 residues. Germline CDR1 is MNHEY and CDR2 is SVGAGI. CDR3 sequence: CASSYRSPPYEQYF. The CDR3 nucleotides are TGTGCCAGCAGTTACCGCTCTCCGCCCTACGAGCAGTACTTC.

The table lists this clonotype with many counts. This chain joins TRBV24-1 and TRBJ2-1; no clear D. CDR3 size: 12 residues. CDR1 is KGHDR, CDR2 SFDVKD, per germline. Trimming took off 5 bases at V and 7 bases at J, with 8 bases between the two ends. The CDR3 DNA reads TGTGCCACCAGTGGTCGTCAGAATGAGCAGTTCTTC. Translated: CATSGRQNEQFF.

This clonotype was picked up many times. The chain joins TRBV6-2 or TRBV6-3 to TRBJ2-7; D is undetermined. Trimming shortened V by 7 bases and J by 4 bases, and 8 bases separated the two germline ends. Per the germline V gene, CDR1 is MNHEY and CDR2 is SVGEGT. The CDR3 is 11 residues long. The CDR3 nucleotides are TGTGCCAGCACCAGCTATTACGAGCAGTACTTC. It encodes CASTSYYEQYF.

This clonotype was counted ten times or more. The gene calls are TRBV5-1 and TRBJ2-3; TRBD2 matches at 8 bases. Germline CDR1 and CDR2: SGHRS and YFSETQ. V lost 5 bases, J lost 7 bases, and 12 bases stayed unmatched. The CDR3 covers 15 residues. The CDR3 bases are TGCGCCAGCAGTCGGGGCCTAGCGGGTTACAATACGCAGTATTTT. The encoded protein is CASSRGLAGYNTQYF.

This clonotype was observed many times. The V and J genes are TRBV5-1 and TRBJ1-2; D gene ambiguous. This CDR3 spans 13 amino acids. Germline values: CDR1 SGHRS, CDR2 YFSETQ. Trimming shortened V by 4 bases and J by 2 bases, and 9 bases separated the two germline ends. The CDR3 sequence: CASSPEANYGYTF. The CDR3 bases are TGCGCCAGCAGCCCGGAGGCCAACTATGGCTACACCTTC.

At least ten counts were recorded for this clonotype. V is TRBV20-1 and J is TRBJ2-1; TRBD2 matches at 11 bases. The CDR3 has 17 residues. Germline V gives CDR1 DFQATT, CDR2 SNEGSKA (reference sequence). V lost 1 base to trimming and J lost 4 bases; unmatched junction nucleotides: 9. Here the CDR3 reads CSARVGASGRRYNEQFF. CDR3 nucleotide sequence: TGCAGTGCTAGAGTGGGGGCTAGCGGGAGGAGGTACAATGAGCAGTTCTTC.

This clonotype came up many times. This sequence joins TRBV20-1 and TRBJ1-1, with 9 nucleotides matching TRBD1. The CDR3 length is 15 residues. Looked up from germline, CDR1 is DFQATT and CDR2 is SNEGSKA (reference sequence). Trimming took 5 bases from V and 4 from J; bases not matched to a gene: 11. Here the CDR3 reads CSAPTGTGYTTEAFF. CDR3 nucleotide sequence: TGCAGTGCTCCCACCGGGACAGGGTATACCACTGAAGCTTTCTTT.

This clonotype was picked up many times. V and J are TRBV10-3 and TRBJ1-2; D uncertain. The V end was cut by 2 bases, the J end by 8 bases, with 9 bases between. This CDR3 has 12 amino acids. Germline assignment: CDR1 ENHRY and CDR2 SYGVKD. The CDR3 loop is CAISEPQDGYTF. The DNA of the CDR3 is TGTGCCATCAGTGAGCCCCAAGACGGCTACACCTTC.

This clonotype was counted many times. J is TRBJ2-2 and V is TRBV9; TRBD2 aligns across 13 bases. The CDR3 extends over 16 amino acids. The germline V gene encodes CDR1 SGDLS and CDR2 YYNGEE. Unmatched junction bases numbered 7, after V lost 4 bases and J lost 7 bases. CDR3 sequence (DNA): TGTGCCAGCAGCCTGATGACTAGCGGGAGGAACGGGGAGCTGTTTTTT. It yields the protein CASSLMTSGRNGELFF.

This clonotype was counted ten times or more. CDR3 residues: CASSYRDNTGELFF. The DNA for the CDR3 is TGTGCCAGCAGTTACAGGGACAACACCGGGGAGCTGTTTTTT. This chain joins TRBV6-2 or TRBV6-3 and TRBJ2-2; the D call may be TRBD1 or TRBD2 (5 bases each). Between the trimmed V and J ends, which lost 2 bases and 2 bases, there was a span of 6 bases. The CDR3 is made up of 14 amino acids. Per germline, CDR1 MNHEY and CDR2 SVGEGT.

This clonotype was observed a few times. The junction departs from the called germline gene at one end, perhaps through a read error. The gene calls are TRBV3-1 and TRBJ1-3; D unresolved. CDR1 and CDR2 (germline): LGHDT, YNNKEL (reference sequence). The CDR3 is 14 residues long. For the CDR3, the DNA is TGTGCCAACAGCCGAGCCCTCTCTGGAAACACCATATATTTT. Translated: CANSRALSGNTIYF.

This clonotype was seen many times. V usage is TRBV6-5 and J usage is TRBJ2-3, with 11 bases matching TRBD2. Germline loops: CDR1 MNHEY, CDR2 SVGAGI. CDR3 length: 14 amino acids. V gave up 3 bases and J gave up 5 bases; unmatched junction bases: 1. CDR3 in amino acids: CASSYGLAGDTQYF. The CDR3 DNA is TGTGCCAGCAGTTATGGACTAGCGGGAGATACGCAGTATTTT.

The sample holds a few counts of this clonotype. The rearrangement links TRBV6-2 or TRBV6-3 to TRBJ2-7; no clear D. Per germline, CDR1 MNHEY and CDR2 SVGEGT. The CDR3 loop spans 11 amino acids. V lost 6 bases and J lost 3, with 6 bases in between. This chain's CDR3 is CASSDVYEQYF. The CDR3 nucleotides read TGTGCCAGCAGCGACGTCTACGAGCAGTACTTC.

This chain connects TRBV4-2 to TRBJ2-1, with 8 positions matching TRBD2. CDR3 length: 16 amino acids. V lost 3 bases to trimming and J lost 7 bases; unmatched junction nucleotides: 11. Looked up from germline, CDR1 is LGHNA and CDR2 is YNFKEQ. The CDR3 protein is CASSHTLAEGANEQFF. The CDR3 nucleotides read TGTGCCAGCAGCCACACACTAGCGGAGGGAGCTAATGAGCAGTTCTTC.

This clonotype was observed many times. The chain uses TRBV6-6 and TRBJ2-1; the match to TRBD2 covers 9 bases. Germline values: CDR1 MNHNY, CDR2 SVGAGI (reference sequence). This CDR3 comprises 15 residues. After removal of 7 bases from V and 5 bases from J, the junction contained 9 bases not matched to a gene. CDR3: CASTAASGAHNEQFF. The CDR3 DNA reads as TGTGCCAGCACCGCGGCTAGCGGGGCCCACAATGAGCAGTTCTTC.

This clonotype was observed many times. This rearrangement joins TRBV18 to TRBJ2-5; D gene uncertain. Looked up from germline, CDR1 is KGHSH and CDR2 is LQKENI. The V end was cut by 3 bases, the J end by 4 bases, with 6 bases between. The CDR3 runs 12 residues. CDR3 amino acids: CASSPAAETQYF. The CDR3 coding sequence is TGTGCCAGCTCACCCGCTGCAGAGACCCAGTACTTC.

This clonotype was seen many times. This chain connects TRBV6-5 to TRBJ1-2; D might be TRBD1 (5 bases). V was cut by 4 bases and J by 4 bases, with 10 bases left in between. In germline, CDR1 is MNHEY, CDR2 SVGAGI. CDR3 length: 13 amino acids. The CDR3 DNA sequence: TGTGCCAGCAGTTCTTCAGGGATCTATGGCTACACCTTC. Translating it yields CASSSSGIYGYTF.

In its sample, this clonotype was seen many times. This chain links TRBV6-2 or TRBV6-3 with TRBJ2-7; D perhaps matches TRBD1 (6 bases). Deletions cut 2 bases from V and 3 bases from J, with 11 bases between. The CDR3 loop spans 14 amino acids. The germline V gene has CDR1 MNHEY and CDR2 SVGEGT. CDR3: CASSYGRGFYEQYF. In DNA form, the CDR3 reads TGTGCCAGCAGTTACGGCAGGGGTTTCTACGAGCAGTACTTC.

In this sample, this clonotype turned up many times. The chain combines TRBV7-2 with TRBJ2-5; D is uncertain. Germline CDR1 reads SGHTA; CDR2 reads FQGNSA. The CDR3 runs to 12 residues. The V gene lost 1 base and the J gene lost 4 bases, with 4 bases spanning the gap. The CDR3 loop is CASSLVGETQYF. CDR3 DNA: TGTGCCAGCAGCTTAGTAGGAGAGACCCAGTACTTC.

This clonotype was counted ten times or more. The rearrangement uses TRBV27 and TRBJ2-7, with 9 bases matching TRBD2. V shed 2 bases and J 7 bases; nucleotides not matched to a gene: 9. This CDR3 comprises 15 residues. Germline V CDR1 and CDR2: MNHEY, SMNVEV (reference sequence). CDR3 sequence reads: CASSLGGLATGEQYF. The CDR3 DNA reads TGTGCCAGCAGTTTAGGGGGACTAGCTACGGGGGAGCAGTACTTC.

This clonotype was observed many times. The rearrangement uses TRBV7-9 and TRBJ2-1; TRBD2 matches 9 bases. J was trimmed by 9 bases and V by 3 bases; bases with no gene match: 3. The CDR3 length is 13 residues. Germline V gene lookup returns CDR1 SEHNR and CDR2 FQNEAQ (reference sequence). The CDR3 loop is CASSLGLAGEQFF. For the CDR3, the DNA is TGTGCCAGCAGCTTGGGACTAGCCGGTGAGCAGTTCTTC.

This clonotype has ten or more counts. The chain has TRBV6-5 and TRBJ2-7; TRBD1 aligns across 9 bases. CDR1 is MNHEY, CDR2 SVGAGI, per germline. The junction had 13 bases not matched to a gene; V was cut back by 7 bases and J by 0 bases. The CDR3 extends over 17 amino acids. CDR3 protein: CASTPQKGQGYSYEQYF. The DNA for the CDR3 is TGTGCCAGCACCCCGCAAAAGGGACAGGGATACTCCTACGAGCAGTACTTC.

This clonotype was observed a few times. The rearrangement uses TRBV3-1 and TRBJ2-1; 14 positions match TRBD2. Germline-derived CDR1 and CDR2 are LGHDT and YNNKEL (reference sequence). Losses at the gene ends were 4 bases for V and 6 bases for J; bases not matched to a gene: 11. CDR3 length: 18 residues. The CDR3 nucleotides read TGTGCCAGCAGCCCACTGGGACTAGCGGGAGTAAGGTCCAATGAGCAGTTCTTC. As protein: CASSPLGLAGVRSNEQFF.

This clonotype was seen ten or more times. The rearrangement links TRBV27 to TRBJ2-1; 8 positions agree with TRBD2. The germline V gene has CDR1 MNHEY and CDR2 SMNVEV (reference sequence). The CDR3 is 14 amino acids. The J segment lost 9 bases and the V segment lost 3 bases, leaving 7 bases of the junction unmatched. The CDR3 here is CASSFGGRIGEQFF. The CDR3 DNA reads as TGTGCCAGCAGTTTTGGCGGGAGGATCGGTGAGCAGTTCTTC.